The T cell receptor beta chain under discussion was sequenced for a study of T cells after yellow fever vaccination. About the study: SMART-Seq v4 Ultra Low Input served to prepare low-cell-number fractions. Study-wide points: After the booster, about 95% of CD4 and about nine tenths of CD8 primary-response clones were re-detected. FACS-sorted repertoires could harbor abundant contaminating bulk-population clonotypes. Researchers report a weaker secondary response that nonetheless peaked faster, day 5 versus 15.

One entry per CDR3 protein results from TCRdb running MiXCR on the 5' RACE reads. The sample lists approximately 58,000 distinct CDR3 sequences, about 5.6% occurring once. V was pared by 10 bases and J by 5 bases, with 8 bases between. CDR1 is MNHEY, CDR2 SVGEGT, per germline. The CDR3 spans 10 residues. The chain combines TRBV6-2 or TRBV6-3 with TRBJ1-2; D uncertain. The sequence came from a man aged 18 to 30 who received the YFV17D yellow fever vaccine. Sequences were derived from PBMCs, either bulk or a sorted T-cell subset (CD4+, CD8+, memory, or dextramer-sorted; not recorded which), sampled on the day of the yellow fever booster vaccination. The CDR3 DNA reads as TGTGCCACCCGTGAATATGGCTACACCTTC. This gives the protein CATREYGYTF.